These 5 T cell receptor beta chains came from one sample sequenced in a study of T-cell reconstitution after alpha-beta-depleted transplantation in children. Preparation of the TCRbeta library was carried out with unique molecular identifiers. TCRdb reprocessed the PCR reads via MiXCR and lists one record per CDR3 protein. This sample yields about 460,000 distinct CDR3 sequences, of which around 13% are seen a single time; around 5.6% belongs to the top ten. The material was PBMCs from the stem cell graft donor, obtained from the stem cell graft. Receptors originate from a human donor who donated a stem cell graft to a child with combined immunodeficiency.

This clonotype was observed at least ten times. The DNA of the CDR3 is TGTGCCAGCAGGCCCCGAAGACAGGGGGCGCACAGTGAGCAGTTCTTC. It codes for CASRPRRQGAHSEQFF. V usage is TRBV6-1 and J usage is TRBJ2-1, with TRBD1 identical over 10 bases. V was clipped by 6 bases and J by 9 bases; unmatched bases: 14. CDR3 length equals 16 residues. Germline CDR1 MNHNS, CDR2 SASEGT.

The V call is TRBV18, the J call TRBJ2-3, with 10 bases lining up with TRBD2. In germline, CDR1 is KGHSH, CDR2 LQKENI. With 8 bases clipped from V and 3 bases from J, the junction kept 2 bases outside the gene matches. The CDR3 spans 13 residues. The CDR3 DNA sequence: TGTGCCAGCATGACTAGCGGGACAGATACGCAGTATTTT. Amino acid sequence: CASMTSGTDTQYF. Full variable domain (missing parts from reference TRBV18 and TRBJ2-3): NAGVMQNPRHLVRRRGQEARLRCSPMKGHSHVYWYRQLPEEGLKFMVYLQKENIIDESGMPKERFSAEFPKEGPSILRIQQVVRGDSAAYFCASMTSGTDTQYFGPGTRLTVL.

The rearrangement joins TRBV29-1 to TRBJ1-4, with a weak D call TRBD1 (5 bases). This CDR3 is built from 13 residues. Deletions cut 4 bases from V and 4 bases from J, with 10 bases between. Germline CDR1 and CDR2: SQVTM and ANQGSEA. CDR3 in DNA: TGCAGCGTTGGAGCGGGGGGTAATGAAAAACTGTTTTTT. Its translation is CSVGAGGNEKLFF.

This clonotype has more than one count but fewer than ten. In DNA, the CDR3 is TGTGCCAGCAGCTACGCACGGGCGGCAGGGTCTAATGAAAAACTGTTTTTT. As protein: CASSYARAAGSNEKLFF. The chain couples TRBV7-9 to TRBJ1-4; perhaps TRBD1 as D (5 bases). V lost 4 bases to trimming and J lost 3 bases, with 18 bases between them. The CDR3 has 17 amino acids. Looked up from germline, CDR1 is SEHNR and CDR2 is FQNEAQ (reference sequence).

This clonotype was found a few times. This rearrangement joins TRBV28 to TRBJ2-7, with a weak D call TRBD1 (7 bases). CDR1 MDHEN and CDR2 SYDVKM come from the germline V gene. V shed 4 bases and J shed 5 bases, with 30 bases lying between them. The CDR3 has 19 residues. CDR3 nucleotide sequence: TGTGCCAGCAGTTATCGGTTCTGGCGGAGGGGGCGTCAATGCGACGAGCAGTACTTC. Translated: CASSYRFWRRGRQCDEQYF.